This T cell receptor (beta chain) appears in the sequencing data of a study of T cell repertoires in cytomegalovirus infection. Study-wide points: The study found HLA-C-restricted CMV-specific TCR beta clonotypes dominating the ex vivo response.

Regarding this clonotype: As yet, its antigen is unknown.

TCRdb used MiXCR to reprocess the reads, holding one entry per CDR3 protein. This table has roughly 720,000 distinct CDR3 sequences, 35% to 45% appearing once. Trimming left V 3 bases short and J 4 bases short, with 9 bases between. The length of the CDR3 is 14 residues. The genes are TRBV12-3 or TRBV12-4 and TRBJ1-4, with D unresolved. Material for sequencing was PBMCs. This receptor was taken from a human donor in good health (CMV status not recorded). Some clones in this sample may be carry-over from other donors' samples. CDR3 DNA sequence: TGTGCCAGCAGTTTTTCGGGGAATAATGAAAAACTGTTTTTT. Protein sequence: CASSFSGNNEKLFF.